This entry is about one TCR beta chain. This clone was seen once. Its antigen remains undetermined. No much larger clonotype is one base removed from it; base qualities were not supplied. Preparation of the library involved the immunoSEQ multiplex PCR assay. Not all clones reach the TCRdb copy of this immuneACCESS table, which keeps in-frame sequences only. Checked studies attribute under half of the gap to unresolved V genes and leave the rest unexplained. The sample contains about 51,000 clones, 90% to 95% of them found a single time. The ten largest clonotypes hold 0.58% of the sample. There are 13 amino acids in the CDR3, from cysteine to phenylalanine inclusive. Of the read, only the CDR3 DNA is kept; its 39 bases are in frame from base 1. Sequences MNHNS (CDR1) and SASEGT (CDR2) are obtained from the germline V gene. V and J are truncated by 0 bases and 5 bases respectively, leaving an intervening sequence of 7 bases.

The data stem from a study of T cell changes during pregnancy in multiple sclerosis (dated by TCRdb to about 2019). Turning to the overall study: The study examined how the T cell repertoire changed over the course of pregnancy in women with multiple sclerosis.

The receptor chain draws on TRBV6-1 and TRBJ1-1, with the D segment identity uncertain. The sequence was obtained from a female donor with multiple sclerosis, enrolled in a pregnancy study. This specimen consisted of CD4+ T cells from peripheral blood mononuclear cells, obtained in the second trimester of pregnancy. In nucleotide form, the sequence is TGTGCCAGCAGTGAAGCCACAGTAACTGAAGCTTTCTTT. Its amino acids are CASSEATVTEAFF.